A selection of T cell receptor beta chains follows, all from one sample in a study of Ad26.COV2.S vaccination and SARS-CoV-2 variants. Sequencing used immunoSEQ multiplex PCR; TCRdb keeps in-frame clones, though not all of them. The data show more than 300,000 clones, 88% seen once. Here the sequenced sample was peripheral blood, taken in a trial of Ad26.COV2.S vaccine versus placebo. The receptors stem from a person aged 18 to 59 who received the Ad26.COV2.S COVID-19 vaccine or a placebo. CDR3s leave out the opening cysteine and the closing phenylalanine or tryptophan.

>TRBV5-4|TRBJ2-5
ASSPARKTAGETQY
>TRBV30|TRBJ2-7
AWRPGTGAKGN
>TRBV28|TRBJ2-7
ASRLAGEQY
>TRBV9|TRBJ2-3
ASSVALGGRVADTQY
>TRBV2|TRBJ1-5
ASRRVEGQPQH
>TRBV27|TRBJ2-2
ASSFRVAGYAGELF
>TRBV9|TRBJ1-2
ASSVGGYGYT
>TRBV5-1|TRBJ2-7
ASSLSRVLIYEQY
>TRBV5-1|TRBJ2-7
ASSLEGTVLYEQY
>TRBV9|TRBJ1-2
ASSVIQGYGYT
>TRBV4-1|TRBJ1-5
ASSQEVWGNQPQH
>TRBV4-3|TRBJ1-1
ASSLRRDSEAF
>TRBV19|TRBJ1-5
ASLTGGGSNQPQH
>TRBV12-3/TRBV12-4|TRBJ2-2
ASRPTREGELF
>TRBV29-1|TRBJ2-1
SVAEKAGEQF
>TRBV2|TRBJ1-1
ASTRGDTEAF
>TRBV29-1|TRBJ1-2
SVEMEGVSYGYT
>TRBV19|TRBJ1-3
ASSEDYSGNTIY
>TRBV9|TRBJ2-2
ASSAAPNTGELF
>TRBV5-4|TRBJ2-3
ASSSPRDSTDTQY
>TRBV2|TRBJ2-2
ASSVFLNTGELF
>TRBV7-3|TRBJ2-3
ASSLGQESTDTQY
>TRBV5-1|TRBJ2-3
ASSLARFGLAGLTEGDTQY
>TRBV6-5|TRBJ2-7
ASSPDRGNSYEQY
>TRBV15|TRBJ1-3
ATSREKSSGGNTIY
>TRBV19|TRBJ1-6
ASIAQAGGYSPLH
>TRBV7-9|TRBJ2-3
ASTTVGARTDTQY
>TRBV7-2|TRBJ2-1
ASSPDRGSYNEQF
>TRBV27|TRBJ2-3
ASRGLEDTQY
>TRBV7-9|TRBJ1-1
ASSSQGLNTEAF
>TRBV6-2/TRBV6-3|TRBJ1-1
ASSSSSNTEAF
>TRBV30|TRBJ1-1
AWRRLNTEAF
>TRBV4-3|TRBJ2-1
ASSQGWGSSYNEQF
>TRBV5-8|TRBJ1-1
ASSYKTARNTEAF
>TRBV19|TRBJ1-1
ASRRQGNTEAF
>TRBV5-4|TRBJ1-5
ASSLDRGPNQPQH
>TRBV5-1|TRBJ2-1
ASSLHRDKVADEQF
>TRBV2|TRBJ2-3
ASGSGPADTQY
>TRBV19|TRBJ2-5
ASSIRPLRETQY
>TRBV6-5|TRBJ1-2
ASRSGAGGHYGYT
>TRBV7-3|TRBJ2-2
ASSGRGLKTGELF
>TRBV6-2/TRBV6-3|TRBJ2-4
ASSYYREDAKNIQY
>TRBV9|TRBJ1-1
ASSVAWVGTEAF
>TRBV10-3|TRBJ1-1
ASTGVNTEAF
>TRBV28|TRBJ2-6
ASSPGGSGANVLT
>TRBV7-7|TRBJ2-5
ASSLVGKQETQY
>TRBV7-3|TRBJ2-2
ASSSLAGVVAGELF